Listed below are T cell receptor beta chains from one sample, sequenced in a study of OX40 agonist ivuxolimab in advanced cancers. Using immunoSEQ multiplex PCR, the repertoire was profiled, and TCRdb retains in-frame clones only, with some absent. The table includes nearly 65,000 clones, around 90% detected once. Sample: CD4+ or CD8+ T cells sorted from blood, taken in a trial of the OX40 agonist ivuxolimab. These receptors originate from an adult with an advanced solid tumor such as melanoma, head and neck, liver or kidney cancer. Each CDR3 is given with its conserved first and last residue. The D gene is left open where the match is weak. Expanded clones get a size class; other rows say once, few or many, or leave the size out.

NA	TRBJ1-1	TRBV28	NA	TGTGCCAGCAGCCGCCCCCCGGGACTCTCTGAAGCTTTCTTT	CASSRPPGLSEAFF
TRBD2	TRBJ2-2	TRBV19	NA	TGTGCCAGTAGTATTGAGGGACTAACCGGGGAGCTGTTTTTT	CASSIEGLTGELFF
NA	TRBJ1-1	TRBV7-6	NA	TGTGCCAGCAGCTTGGGAGACAGGTACACTGAAGCTTTCTTT	CASSLGDRYTEAFF
NA	TRBJ1-1	TRBV5-4	NA	TGTGCCAGCAGCGAAACGACAGGCCCCACTGAAGCTTTCTTT	CASSETTGPTEAFF
NA	TRBJ1-3	TRBV5-6	NA	TGTGCCAGCTCACTAGTCTCCTCTGGAAACACCATATATTTT	CASSLVSSGNTIYF
NA	TRBJ1-1	TRBV13	few	TGTGCCAGCAGCTTGGGTACAGACACTGAAGCTTTCTTT	CASSLGTDTEAFF
NA	TRBJ2-1	TRBV4-2	NA	TGTGCCAGCAGCCAGACGGGGAGAATGGGCAATGAGCAGTTCTTC	CASSQTGRMGNEQFF
NA	TRBJ1-1	TRBV9	NA	TGTGCCAGCAGCGCCCGAGGGCTGGTGAACACTGAAGCTTTCTTT	CASSARGLVNTEAFF
NA	TRBJ2-5	TRBV5-4	NA	TGTGCCAGCAGCTTGGTAGGCGGGACCCAAGAGACCCAGTACTTC	CASSLVGGTQETQYF
NA	TRBJ1-1	TRBV19	NA	TGTGCCAGTAGTATACAGGGGATGAACACTGAAGCTTTCTTT	CASSIQGMNTEAFF
NA	TRBJ2-2	TRBV4-1	NA	TGCGCCAGCAGCCAAGAAAGGCCGAACACCGGGGAGCTGTTTTTT	CASSQERPNTGELFF